This T cell receptor beta chain was identified during a study of cytomegalovirus exposure and HLA in healthy donors (dated by TCRdb to between 2016 and 2019). With respect to the entire study: According to an earlier analysis of 550 to 750 of the donors, about 179 million T cells yielded roughly 100 million unique TCR beta sequences and about 300 Gb of sequence data. An early release that covered roughly 600 HLA-typed donors contained about 300 gigabases of sequencing data and 75 million to 100 million unique TCR sequences. The genetic ancestry cluster associated with self-reported Caucasian donors included 70% to 85% of the 398 genotyped donors. The aim of the study was to test whether cataloging public T cell receptors could identify signatures of past pathogen exposure. Using immunosequencing, the study profiled T cell repertoires from 640 or so subjects and related those repertoires to cytomegalovirus serostatus. Besides the first cohort of around 670 subjects, a separate validation cohort made up of over a hundred different subjects was used. The study combined high-throughput TCR immunosequencing, statistical association of individual TCRs with disease status, and machine learning to predict cytomegalovirus infection status. In a later analysis, previously published TCR beta repertoires from more than 500 donors were re-analyzed and high-resolution HLA genotyping was added so that TCR occurrence patterns could be studied. Rather than drawing on any new phenotypic data, the later analysis identified candidate immune exposures from TCR beta sequences and the way those sequences occurred across donors. In an earlier analysis of 550 to 700 of the donors, high-throughput TCR beta sequencing was used to judge whether each TCR beta V gene segment behaved as functional or pseudogenic. Donor age, sex, ethnicity and CMV serostatus were compiled together with the repertoire data. Genome-wide SNP genotypes for about 60% of the roughly 670 donors were used in a later genetic analysis, which treated that subset as a discovery cohort. All discovery cohort repertoires had been generated on a single sequencing platform. HLA typing included class I and class II loci at four-digit resolution. The number of typed donors differed by locus: about 620-630 for A, B, C, DRB1 and DQB1; approximately 530 for DQA1; 600 to 610 for DPA1; and around 450 for DPB1. Roughly 5 DR-DQ haplotypes were treated as single units for association and clustering because of strong linkage in the cohort. Across 300 to 400 genotyped donors of the cohort, an average of roughly 250,000 unique TCR beta nucleotide sequences per donor were sequenced, and about a sixth of those sequences were non-productive. Overall results and qualifications from the work: The 87-base-pair reads could not distinguish some IMGT-functional V segments, including TRBV6-2 and TRBV6-3, so those segments were excluded. Seventeen rarely observed V segments, including chromosome 9 orphons, were excluded from the earlier analysis of a few hundred of the donors because counts were too low. Three of the identified cytomegalovirus-associated TCR beta chains were confirmed in vitro to be specific for cytomegalovirus antigens. HLA typing was unavailable for some donors at each locus, so association tests used only the typed subset. In a later analysis, the rate of TCR association differed among HLA loci, with DRB1 alleles having the most associated TCRs and HLA-C alleles having the fewest. This cohort had only TCR beta chains sequenced, and the lack of alpha or paired-chain data limited which features could be detected. Linkage disequilibrium might explain the correlated functional status among segregating V segments, but an unknown experimental factor could not be excluded. Presence/absence analyses assumed roughly uniform sequencing depth across donors, an assumption that may not hold. The study gave a list of 150 to 200 TCR beta chains associated with cytomegalovirus. In a later analysis, HLA-associated TCR beta chains showed more clonal expansion and lower generation probabilities than non-associated chains that were equally common. A later analysis found that most CMV-associated TCR beta chains appeared HLA-restricted, with HLA associations seemingly driven largely by CMV exposure. A cluster of highly shared sequence variants was judged likely to represent a technical artifact of the sequencing pipeline. A later genetic analysis associated a missense DCLRE1C variant with V-gene and J-gene trimming of TCR beta chains, and an independent cohort replicated the association. Most TCR sequences were observed very rarely across donors, whereas some public TCRs were present in many individuals. In a later genetic analysis, fewer N-insertions in productive TCRs were reported among donors in an Asian-associated ancestry cluster than the 666-donor mean. The classifier was reported to diagnose cytomegalovirus status with high specificity and sensitivity in both the original and validation cohorts. The only immune exposure information available for the cohort was CMV serostatus. Several of the top co-occurrence clusters appeared to be linked to parvovirus B19, influenza, CMV and Epstein-Barr virus, according to a later analysis. In an earlier analysis of around 600 of the donors, most TCR beta V segments appeared in productive rearrangements about 90% or about 30% of the time, broadly matching IMGT annotations. Assigning TCR associations to individual alleles was difficult when HLA alleles, especially DR and DQ, strongly co-occurred. According to the authors, the approach could potentially be generalized to other disease states and immunological phenotypes. A further reported finding was that TCR beta sequences accurately predicted the HLA-A and HLA-B alleles for most subjects in the first cohort. Specific HLA alleles were associated with 15,000 to 20,000 TCR beta sequences at a false discovery rate of 0.05 in a later analysis.

This clone has only one observation. What this receptor recognizes is not known. One base away there is no much larger clone; base qualities are not given. The CDR3, from cysteine to phenylalanine, totals 19 residues. Only the CDR3 region is kept as DNA, spanning 57 bases read in frame from base 1. V is shortened by 5 bases, J by 6 bases, and the region joining them spans 29 bases. The germline V gene (reference sequence) gives CDR1 as MNHEY and CDR2 as SMNVEV. Libraries were made using the immunoSEQ multiplex PCR assay. For the multiplex PCR, a mixture combining 60 forward primers for TCR Vbeta segments and 13 reverse primers for TCR Jbeta segments was used. The CDR3 region of rearranged TCR beta genes was amplified from genomic DNA with a multiplex PCR assay. The Illumina HiSeq System was used to sequence the amplified TCR beta libraries as 87-base-pair reads. The original pipeline was this. A later analysis tallied some 79 million unique TCR beta chains across the 660 or so repertoires, and roughly 11 million of those chains were shared by two or more donors. Raw reads were error-corrected and collapsed into unique sequences with a nearest-neighbor algorithm that merged closely related sequences to remove PCR and sequencing errors. Alignment of CDR3 sequences to IMGT reference sequences was used to assign V, D and J gene segments. For a sequence to be retained, at least a six-nucleotide match to both a V gene segment and a J gene segment was required. A rearrangement was called productive if the CDR3 had no stop codons and remained in frame with V and J, and every other rearrangement was called non-productive. CDR3 was defined by IMGT convention, running from the second conserved V-encoded cysteine to the conserved J-encoded phenylalanine. In an earlier analysis of roughly 610 of the donors, sequences lacking an unambiguous match to a single V gene segment were excluded. An earlier analysis of some 500 of the donors classified V segments as functional when productive rearrangements were above 56.7% and as segregating when the standard deviation between donors was above 5%. A statistical classification framework was built for diagnosing cytomegalovirus status from the catalog of TCR beta chain sequences. In a later analysis, TCR nucleotide sequences were compared against IMGT/GENE-DB human TR gene sequences so that V and J genes could be assigned. The TCRdist pipeline was used in a later analysis to assign CDR3 sequences and most-parsimonious VDJ recombination scenarios. In a later analysis, each TCR beta chain was defined by its CDR3 amino acid sequence together with its V-gene family, and reads lacking a unique V-gene family were excluded. In a later analysis, 550 to 650 highly shared, low-generation-probability nucleotide sequences were removed to address suspected cross-contamination and a sequencing artifact. In a later analysis, a clonal expansion index for each public chain was calculated from normalized within-repertoire ranks of inferred template counts. In a later analysis, generation probabilities were computed with a VDJ recombination model fitted to out-of-frame rearrangements, and the resulting probabilities were checked against IGoR. In a later analysis, TCR-TCR, TCR-HLA and TCR-CMV co-occurrence was scored with hypergeometric tests, and a repertoire-size bias correction was applied to TCR pairs. False discovery rates were estimated in a later analysis by permuting HLA or CMV assignments 20 times. In a later analysis, co-occurring TCRs were grouped with DBSCAN, and TCRdist sequence similarity was added when clustering was performed within HLA-allele-positive subsets. Co-occurrence clustering excluded repertoires with fewer than 30,000 or more than 120,000 public chains, plus five with anomalous nucleotide sharing. Sourced from immuneACCESS, this table was stored by TCRdb with only in-frame sequences that have V and J called. A share of the clones is absent; for the studies checked, an unresolved V gene accounts for under half, and the remainder has no known explanation. V and J calls and clone size are copied from that table; D and trimming were computed from the DNA. In all, the sample holds under 150,000 clones, and approximately 80% of those were seen once. Around 2.6% of the sample is in the top ten clones.

The cohort was made up of approximately 670 healthy bone marrow donors. At the time of sampling, every cohort member was nominally healthy, though immune exposures that went unrecorded were likely present. The donor was CMV seronegative and was included in the group of about 400 seronegative cohort members. A peripheral blood sample was collected from each donor, and TCR beta sequencing was performed on peripheral blood mononuclear cells. Genomic DNA was extracted from the blood cell samples with the Qiagen DNeasy Blood Extraction Kit. The clonotype comes from a woman between 18 and 29 years old in good health and CMV-seronegative. Sequenced sample: PBMCs. The chain was built from TRBV27 and TRBJ2-1; TRBD2 might be the D gene, on 6 matching bases. The nucleotide sequence is TGTGCCAGCAGTGTATATGGCGCGGGACCGCCCAAGAAGGGCAATGAGCAGTTCTTC. Translated, this gives CASSVYGAGPPKKGNEQFF.